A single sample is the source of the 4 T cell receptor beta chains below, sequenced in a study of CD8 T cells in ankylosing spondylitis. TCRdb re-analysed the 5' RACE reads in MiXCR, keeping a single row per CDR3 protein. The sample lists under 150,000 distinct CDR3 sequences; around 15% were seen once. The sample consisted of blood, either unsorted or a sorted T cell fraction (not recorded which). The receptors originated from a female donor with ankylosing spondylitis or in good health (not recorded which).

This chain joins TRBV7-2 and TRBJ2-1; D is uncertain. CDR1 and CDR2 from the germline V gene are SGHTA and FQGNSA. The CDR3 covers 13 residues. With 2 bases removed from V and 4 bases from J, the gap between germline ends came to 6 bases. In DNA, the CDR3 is TGTGCCAGCAGCTTACCCATTTACAATGAGCAGTTCTTC. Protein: CASSLPIYNEQFF.

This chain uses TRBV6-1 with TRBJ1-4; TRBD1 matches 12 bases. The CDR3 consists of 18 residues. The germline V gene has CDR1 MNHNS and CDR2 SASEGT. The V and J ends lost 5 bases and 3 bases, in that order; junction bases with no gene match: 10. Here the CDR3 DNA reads TGTGCCAGCAGTCGAGTCCCGGGACAGGGGGCAGCTAATGAAAAACTGTTTTTT. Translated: CASSRVPGQGAANEKLFF.

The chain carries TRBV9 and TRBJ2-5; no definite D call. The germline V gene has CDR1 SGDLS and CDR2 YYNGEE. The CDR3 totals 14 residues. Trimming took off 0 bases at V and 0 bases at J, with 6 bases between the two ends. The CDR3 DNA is TGTGCCAGCAGCGTAGCGGCTTACCAAGAGACCCAGTACTTC. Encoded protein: CASSVAAYQETQYF. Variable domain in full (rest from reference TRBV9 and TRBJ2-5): DSGVTQTPKHLITATGQRVTLRCSPRSGDLSVYWYQQSLDQGLQFLIQYYNGEERAKGNILERFSAQQFPDLHSELNLSSLELGDSALYFCASSVAAYQETQYFGPGTRLLVL.

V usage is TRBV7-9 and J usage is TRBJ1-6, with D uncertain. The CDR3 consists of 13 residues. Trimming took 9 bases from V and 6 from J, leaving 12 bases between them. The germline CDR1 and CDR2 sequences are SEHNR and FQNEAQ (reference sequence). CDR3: CASQGQSNSPLHF. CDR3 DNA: TGTGCCAGTCAAGGGCAGAGTAATTCACCCCTCCACTTT.